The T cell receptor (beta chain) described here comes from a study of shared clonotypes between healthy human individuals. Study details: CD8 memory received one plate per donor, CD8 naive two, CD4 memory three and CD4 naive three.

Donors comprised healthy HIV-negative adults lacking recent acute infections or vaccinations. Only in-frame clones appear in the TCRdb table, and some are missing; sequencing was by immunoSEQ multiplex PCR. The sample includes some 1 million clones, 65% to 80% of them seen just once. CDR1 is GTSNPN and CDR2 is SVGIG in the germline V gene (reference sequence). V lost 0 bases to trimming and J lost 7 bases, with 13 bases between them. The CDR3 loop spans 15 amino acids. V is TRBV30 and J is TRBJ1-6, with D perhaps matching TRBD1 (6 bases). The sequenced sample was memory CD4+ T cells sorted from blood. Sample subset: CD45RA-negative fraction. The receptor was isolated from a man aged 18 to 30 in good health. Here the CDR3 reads CAWSVGGIRNSPLHF. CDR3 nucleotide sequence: TGTGCCTGGAGTGTAGGGGGGATCCGGAATTCACCCCTCCACTTT. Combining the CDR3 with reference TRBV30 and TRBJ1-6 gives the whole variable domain SQTIHQWPATLVQPVGSPLSLECTVEGTSNPNLYWYRQAAGRGLQLLFYSVGIGQISSEVPQNLSASRPQDRQFILSSKKLLLSDSGFYLCAWSVGGIRNSPLHFGNGTRLTVT.